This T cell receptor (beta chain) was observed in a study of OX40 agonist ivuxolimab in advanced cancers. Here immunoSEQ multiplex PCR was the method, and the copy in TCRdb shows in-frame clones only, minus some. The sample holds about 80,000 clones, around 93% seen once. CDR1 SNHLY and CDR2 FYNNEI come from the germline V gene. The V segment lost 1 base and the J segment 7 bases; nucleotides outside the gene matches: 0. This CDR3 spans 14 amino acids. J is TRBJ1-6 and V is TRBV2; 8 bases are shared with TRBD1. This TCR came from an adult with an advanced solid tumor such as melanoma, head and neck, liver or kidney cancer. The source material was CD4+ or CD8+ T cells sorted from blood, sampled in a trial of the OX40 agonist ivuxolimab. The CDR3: CASSEGTGNSPLHF. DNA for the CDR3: TGTGCCAGCAGTGAAGGGACAGGGAATTCACCCCTCCACTTT.